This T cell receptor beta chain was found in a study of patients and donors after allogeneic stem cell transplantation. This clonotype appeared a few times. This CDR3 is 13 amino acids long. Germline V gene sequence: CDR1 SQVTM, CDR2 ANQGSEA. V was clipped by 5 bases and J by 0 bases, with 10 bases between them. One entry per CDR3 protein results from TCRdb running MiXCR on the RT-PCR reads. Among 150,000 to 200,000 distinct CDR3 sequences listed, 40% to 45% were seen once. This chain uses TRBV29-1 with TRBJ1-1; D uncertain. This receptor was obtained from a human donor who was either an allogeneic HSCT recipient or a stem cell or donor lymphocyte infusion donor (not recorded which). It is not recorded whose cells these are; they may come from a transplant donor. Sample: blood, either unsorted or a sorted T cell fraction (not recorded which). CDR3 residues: CSVRNMLNTEAFF. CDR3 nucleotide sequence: TGCAGCGTTCGAAACATGCTGAACACTGAAGCTTTCTTT.